The clone carrying this T cell receptor (beta chain) came up a few times. These data belong to a study of human T cells and chemical hapten exposure. As to time point: pre-sensitization, week 0. Treatment noted: therapeutic diphenylcyclopropenone sensitization with weekly scalp DPC. People who gave samples had alopecia, were 18 to 70 years old, and were suitable for DPC. One entry per CDR3 protein results from TCRdb running MiXCR on the RACE reads. The table lists 300,000 to 450,000 distinct CDR3 sequences, 5.1% of them singletons. V lost 5 bases, J lost 8 bases, and 12 bases lay in between. The CDR3 has 13 amino acids.

The receptor was derived from a woman aged 50 to 65 with alopecia areata. Some clones in this sample may be carry-over from other donors' samples. The sequenced sample was whole blood, obtained in connection with sensitization to the hapten diphenylcyclopropenone (DPC). The chain recombines TRBV12-3 or TRBV12-4 with TRBJ1-4; D ambiguous. The chain's CDR3 is CASSILREEKLFF. CDR3 coding DNA: TGTGCCAGCAGTATCCTGAGGGAAGAAAAACTGTTTTTT.